This paragraph reports one T cell receptor (beta chain). Its matching antigen is unknown. Method: immunoSEQ multiplex PCR; TCRdb's copy keeps in-frame clones and lacks some. The data show 780,000 or so clones, 72% seen once. CDR3 length equals 14 residues. The V gene lost 4 bases and the J gene lost 0 bases, with 8 bases spanning the gap. Per the germline V gene, CDR1 is MDHEN and CDR2 is SYDVKM. HIV-negative, healthy adults without recent acute infections or vaccinations were the donors. This entry belongs to a study of shared clonotypes between healthy human individuals. Overall study results and limits: Clonotypes not shared had lower generation probabilities than those common to all four donors.

Material: memory CD4+ T cells sorted from blood. Noted subset: CD45RA-negative fraction. The TCR was taken from a woman under 40 in good health. The gene calls are TRBV28 and TRBJ2-3; D unclear. The CDR3 DNA is TGTGCCAGCAGTTCTCCAGCGAGCACAGATACGCAGTATTTT. Translating it yields CASSSPASTDTQYF.